This T cell receptor (beta chain) was sequenced for a study of regulatory T cells in long-lasting Graves disease. This clonotype was observed a few times. Indicated time point: newly diagnosed GD, antithyroid drugs for less than 3 months. RNA extracted from PBMCs served as the sequencing template. In building TCR beta libraries, iRepertoire HTBI primers were used together with Arm-PCR of CDR3 regions. Each CDR3 protein is one row after TCRdb ran MiXCR on the multiplex PCR reads. The sample contains more than 300,000 distinct CDR3 sequences, approximately 12% of which appear only once. V was clipped by 7 bases and J by 2 bases; unmatched bases: 3. This CDR3 contains 13 residues. The V gene's germline CDR1 is MDHEN and CDR2 SYDVKM. These data were also reused for a study on T cells in Graves' hyperthyroidism and ophthalmopathy. From that study: Ophthalmopathy stood apart from stable hyperthyroidism in a 13 V-J model.

The chain recombines TRBV28 with TRBJ1-2, with TRBD1 matching over 8 bases. The specimen comprised peripheral blood mononuclear cells (PBMCs), sampled at new diagnosis, from a patient treated with antithyroid drugs. This receptor was identified in a woman younger than 35 with Graves disease. The CDR3 DNA is TGTGCCAGCAACGACAGGGGAAACTATGGCTACACCTTC. Its protein product is CASNDRGNYGYTF.